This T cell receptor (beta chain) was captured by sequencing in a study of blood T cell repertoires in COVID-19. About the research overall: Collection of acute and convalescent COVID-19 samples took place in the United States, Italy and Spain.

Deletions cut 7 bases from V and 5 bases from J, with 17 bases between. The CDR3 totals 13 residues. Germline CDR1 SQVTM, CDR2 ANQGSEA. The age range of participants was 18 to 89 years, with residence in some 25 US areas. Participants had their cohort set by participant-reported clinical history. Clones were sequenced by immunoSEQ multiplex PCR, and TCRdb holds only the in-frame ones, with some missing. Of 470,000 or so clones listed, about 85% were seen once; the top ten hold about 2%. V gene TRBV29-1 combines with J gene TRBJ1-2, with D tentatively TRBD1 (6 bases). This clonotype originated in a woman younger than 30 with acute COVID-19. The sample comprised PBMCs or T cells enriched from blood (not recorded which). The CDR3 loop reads CSGGWGQTYGYTF. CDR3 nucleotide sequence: TGCAGCGGTGGGTGGGGGCAGACTTATGGCTACACCTTC.